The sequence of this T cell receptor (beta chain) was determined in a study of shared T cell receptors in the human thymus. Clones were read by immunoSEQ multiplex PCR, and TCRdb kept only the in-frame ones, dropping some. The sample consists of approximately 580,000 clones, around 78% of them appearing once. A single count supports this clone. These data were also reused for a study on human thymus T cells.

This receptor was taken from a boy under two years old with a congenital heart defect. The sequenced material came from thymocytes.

CDR3 nucleotide sequence: TGCGCCAGCAGCTCGACTCGGGGGGAGCTGTTTTTT. The encoded protein is CASSSTRGELFF. This chain joins TRBV5-1 and TRBJ2-2; D not certain. The CDR3 covers 12 residues. Germline lookup yields CDR1 SGHRS and CDR2 YFSETQ. V shed 3 bases and J shed 8 bases, with 8 bases lying between them.